Listed here are 29 T cell receptor beta chains from one sample, sequenced in a study of T cell changes during pregnancy in multiple sclerosis. The data were produced by immunoSEQ multiplex PCR, yet TCRdb's version contains in-frame clones alone and is incomplete. The profile shows 20,000 or so clones, 80% to 90% of them singletons. Sequencing used CD8+ T cells from peripheral blood mononuclear cells, obtained in the second trimester of pregnancy. The receptors were sampled from a female donor in good health, enrolled as a control in a pregnancy study.

V gene TRBV6-5 combines with J gene TRBJ2-2, with a possible D match to TRBD2 (6 bases). CDR1 MNHEY and CDR2 SVGAGI come from the germline V gene. This CDR3 is built from 15 residues. Trimming pared 6 bases from V and 3 bases from J, leaving 14 bases between. CDR3: CASSSLREHTGELFF. CDR3 bases: TGTGCCAGCAGCTCCCTGCGGGAACACACCGGGGAGCTGTTTTTT.

The V and J genes are TRBV27 and TRBJ2-3; 9 bases match TRBD2. The CDR3 spans 16 residues. J lost 3 bases, V lost 5 bases, and 9 bases had no gene match. Germline CDR1 MNHEY, CDR2 SMNVEV (reference sequence). CDR3 nucleotide sequence: TGTGCCAGCAGTCCGATAGCGGGAGTCTTGACAGATACGCAGTATTTT. Residues: CASSPIAGVLTDTQYF.

The rearrangement links TRBV7-8 to TRBJ2-1, with 7 bases identical to TRBD1. This CDR3 spans 14 amino acids. CDR1 SGHVS and CDR2 FQNEAQ come from the germline V gene. With V trimmed by 8 bases and J by 4 bases, 8 bases remained unmatched. The CDR3 DNA reads TGTGCCAGCGGTACAGGGGCCGAATACAATGAGCAGTTCTTC. It yields the protein CASGTGAEYNEQFF.

The J gene is TRBJ2-5, the V gene TRBV18, with D perhaps matching TRBD2 (5 bases). CDR1 and CDR2 (germline): KGHSH, LQKENI. V was shortened by 2 bases and J by 5 bases, with 9 bases between the two germline ends. The length of the CDR3 is 13 residues. The CDR3, as DNA: TGTGCCAGCTCACCAAGAGGACTTGAGACCCAGTACTTC. It codes for CASSPRGLETQYF.

This rearrangement joins TRBV5-1 to TRBJ1-2; 7 nucleotides align to TRBD1. CDR1 is SGHRS, CDR2 YFSETQ, per germline. J gave up 2 bases and V 0 bases, and 16 bases lay outside the gene matches. The CDR3 is made up of 19 amino acids. The CDR3 DNA is TGCGCCAGCAGCTTGGATTCGTCGGGACAGCATACAAGGAACTATGGCTACACCTTC. This codes for CASSLDSSGQHTRNYGYTF.

The chain couples TRBV7-9 to TRBJ1-2; 7 nucleotides line up with TRBD1. CDR3 size: 15 residues. Germline loops: CDR1 SEHNR, CDR2 FQNEAQ (reference sequence). Trimming removed 5 bases from V and 6 bases from J; junction bases left unmatched: 12. CDR3 sequence reads: CASSQSPGGGDGYTF. Written as DNA, the CDR3 is TGTGCCAGCAGCCAGAGCCCGGGAGGGGGCGATGGCTACACCTTC. The variable domain in full, completed from reference TRBV7-9 and TRBJ1-2, reads DTGVSQNPRHKITKRGQNVTFRCDPISEHNRLYWYRQTLGQGPEFLTYFQNEAQLEKSRLLSDRFSAERPKGSFSTLEIQRTEQGDSAMYLCASSQSPGGGDGYTFGSGTRLTVV.

Only a few counts were recorded for this clone. The CDR3 spells CASSERGGGNQPQHF. The DNA of the CDR3 is TGTGCCAGCAGTGAGCGAGGGGGGGGCAATCAGCCCCAGCATTTT. The chain joins TRBV6-4 to TRBJ1-5; a weak D match, TRBD1 (6 bases). CDR3 length: 15 residues. The ends were cut back, 3 bases at V and 2 bases at J, with 11 bases in the middle. Germline V CDR1 and CDR2: MRHNA, SNTAGT.

The count of this clone is one. V gene TRBV10-1 combines with J gene TRBJ2-3; 15 bases line up with TRBD2. Germline V lookup: CDR1 WNHNN, CDR2 SYGVQD (reference sequence). CDR3 length equals 16 residues. J lost 5 bases, V lost 3 bases, and 3 bases had no gene match. The CDR3 loop reads CASSEWTSGGEDTQYF. CDR3 DNA sequence: TGCGCCAGCAGTGAATGGACTAGCGGGGGGGAAGATACGCAGTATTTT.

This clone was seen a few times. The gene calls are TRBV2 and TRBJ1-1, with D unresolved. V was trimmed by 7 bases and J by 5 bases, leaving 8 bases between them. Germline assignment: CDR1 SNHLY and CDR2 FYNNEI. The CDR3 has 11 amino acids. The CDR3 DNA sequence: TGTGCCAGCATCGGGGAAACTGAAGCTTTCTTT. Residues: CASIGETEAFF.

The chain couples TRBV6-4 to TRBJ2-2, with D possibly being TRBD2 (6 bases). CDR3 length: 16 amino acids. The germline V and J ends were trimmed by 6 bases and 2 bases, with 16 bases remaining between them. Germline V gene data show CDR1 as MRHNA and CDR2 as SNTAGT. CDR3 DNA sequence: TGTGCCAGCAGCGGAGGGTCTGTGGGTAACACCGGGGAGCTGTTTTTT. Protein sequence: CASSGGSVGNTGELFF.

The V gene is TRBV4-3, the J gene TRBJ2-7; D perhaps matches TRBD2 (6 bases). Trimming pared 0 bases from V and 2 bases from J, leaving 11 bases between. Germline V gene sequence: CDR1 LGHNA, CDR2 YSLEER. The CDR3 extends over 15 amino acids. The CDR3 loop is CASSQDHGSPYEQYF. In DNA form, the CDR3 reads TGCGCCAGCAGCCAAGATCACGGGAGCCCCTACGAGCAGTACTTC.

This clone was seen only once. The chain couples TRBV7-3 to TRBJ2-7; 7 nucleotides agree with TRBD1. This CDR3 is 15 amino acids long. J lost 1 base, V lost 5 bases, and 8 bases had no gene match. Germline V gives CDR1 SGHTA, CDR2 FQGTGA. CDR3 residues: CASSPSDRHSYEQYF. CDR3 DNA sequence: TGTGCCAGCAGCCCGTCGGACAGGCATTCCTACGAGCAGTACTTC.

The chain carries TRBV18 and TRBJ2-2, with D maybe TRBD1 (6 bases). CDR1 is KGHSH, CDR2 LQKENI, per germline. The CDR3 sequence is 15 residues long. Trimming took 6 bases from V and 1 from J, leaving 12 bases between them. The CDR3 is CASSPSGQNTGELFF. DNA for the CDR3: TGTGCCAGCTCGCCATCGGGACAGAACACCGGGGAGCTGTTTTTT.

The rearrangement joins TRBV7-8 to TRBJ1-2, with unresolved D. V was cut by 2 bases and J by 5 bases, with 15 bases left in between. This CDR3 has 15 residues. The germline CDR1 and CDR2 sequences are SGHVS and FQNEAQ. The CDR3 DNA reads TGTGCCAGCAGCTTATTGACACCGAAAGATTATGGCTACACCTTC. This encodes CASSLLTPKDYGYTF.

The chain carries TRBV28 and TRBJ2-5; D call uncertain. The J call is doubtful: the DNA matches TRBJ2-7 better. Germline V gives CDR1 MDHEN, CDR2 SYDVKM. The CDR3 has 11 amino acids. This CDR3 reads CASGEAYEQYF. The CDR3 coding sequence is TGTGCCAGCGGAGAGGCCTACGAGCAGTACTTC.

This chain links TRBV7-9 with TRBJ2-5; 8 positions agree with TRBD1. Germline CDR1 SEHNR, CDR2 FQNEAQ (reference sequence). V lost 2 bases to trimming and J lost 5 bases; unmatched junction nucleotides: 1. This CDR3 region has 13 residues. The CDR3 DNA follows: TGTGCCAGCAGCTTAAACAGGGGGGAGACCCAGTACTTC. Translated, it gives CASSLNRGETQYF.

The chain is built from TRBV7-6 and TRBJ2-1, with TRBD2 identical over 7 bases. The junction had 2 bases not matched to a gene; V was cut back by 5 bases and J by 4 bases. Looked up from germline, CDR1 is SGHVS and CDR2 is FNYEAQ. The CDR3 extends over 13 amino acids. CDR3 in amino acids: CASSPGGYNEQFF. In DNA, the CDR3 is TGTGCCAGCAGCCCCGGGGGGTACAATGAGCAGTTCTTC.

The V gene is TRBV27, the J gene TRBJ2-7; tentative D call: TRBD2 (5 bases). This CDR3 comprises 12 residues. Germline V CDR1 and CDR2: MNHEY, SMNVEV (reference sequence). Trimming cost V 5 bases and J 6 bases, with 11 bases left between them. In DNA, the CDR3 is TGTGCCAGCAGTGGTGAGGGAAGCGAGCAGTACTTC. As protein: CASSGEGSEQYF.

The V call is TRBV6-4, the J call TRBJ2-2, with TRBD2 identical over 7 bases. This CDR3 is built from 15 residues. V lost 6 bases, J lost 8 bases, and 12 bases stayed unmatched. Germline assignment: CDR1 MRHNA and CDR2 SNTAGT. Here the CDR3 DNA reads TGTGCCAGCAGCTCCCACAGCGGGGAGGTTGGGGAGCTGTTTTTT. Translating it yields CASSSHSGEVGELFF.

This chain joins TRBV9 and TRBJ2-1, with 9 bases lining up with TRBD2. V gave up 0 bases and J gave up 9 bases; unmatched junction bases: 4. This CDR3 has 14 residues. CDR1 SGDLS and CDR2 YYNGEE come from the germline V gene. CDR3 in DNA: TGTGCCAGCAGCGTAGACGGACTAGCGATTGAGCAGTTCTTC. It yields the protein CASSVDGLAIEQFF.

The genes are TRBV6-6 and TRBJ1-5; a weak D match, TRBD1 (6 bases). With 6 bases removed from V and 4 bases from J, the gap between germline ends came to 7 bases. Germline-derived CDR1 and CDR2 are MNHNY and SVGAGI (reference sequence). The CDR3 loop spans 12 amino acids. The DNA of the CDR3 is TGTGCCAGCAGCAGGGGTAATCAGCCCCAGCATTTT. Protein: CASSRGNQPQHF.

This chain links TRBV18 with TRBJ2-1; 15 bases agree with TRBD2. Germline CDR1 and CDR2: KGHSH and LQKENI. The CDR3 covers 17 residues. J was trimmed by 6 bases and V by 6 bases; bases with no gene match: 9. The CDR3, as DNA: TGTGCCAGCTCTATACAGGGACTAGCGGGGGGTTCCAATGAGCAGTTCTTC. Translation gives CASSIQGLAGGSNEQFF. The variable domain in full, completed from reference TRBV18 and TRBJ2-1, reads NAGVMQNPRHLVRRRGQEARLRCSPMKGHSHVYWYRQLPEEGLKFMVYLQKENIIDESGMPKERFSAEFPKEGPSILRIQQVVRGDSAAYFCASSIQGLAGGSNEQFFGPGTRLTVL.

This chain joins TRBV9 and TRBJ1-5; TRBD1 agrees at 7 bases. This CDR3 spans 14 amino acids. Trimming at V came to 4 bases and at J to 5 bases, leaving 6 bases not matched to a gene. Germline V gene lookup returns CDR1 SGDLS and CDR2 YYNGEE. Here the CDR3 DNA reads TGTGCCAGCAGCAAGACAGGGACCGATCAGCCCCAGCATTTT. This sequence encodes CASSKTGTDQPQHF. Together with reference TRBV9 and TRBJ1-5, the CDR3 gives the full variable domain: DSGVTQTPKHLITATGQRVTLRCSPRSGDLSVYWYQQSLDQGLQFLIQYYNGEERAKGNILERFSAQQFPDLHSELNLSSLELGDSALYFCASSKTGTDQPQHFGDGTRLSIL.

The chain combines TRBV5-4 with TRBJ1-3, with TRBD1 matching 8 bases. The CDR3 extends over 14 amino acids. Unmatched junction bases numbered 5, after V lost 4 bases and J lost 5 bases. Germline V CDR1 and CDR2: SGHNT, YYREEE (reference sequence). The CDR3 DNA is TGTGCCAGCAGCATTGGACAGGGTCGAAACACCATATATTTT. This sequence encodes CASSIGQGRNTIYF.

V gene TRBV5-4 combines with J gene TRBJ2-4; 9 positions match TRBD2. The CDR3 spans 19 residues. The V gene's germline CDR1 is SGHNT and CDR2 YYREEE (reference sequence). V trimming: 2 bases; J trimming: 2 bases; junction bases outside the gene matches: 14. The CDR3, as DNA: TGTGCCAGCAGCTTCCCCGGGGTAGCGGGAGAGGGGTCCAAAAACATTCAGTACTTC. Encoded protein: CASSFPGVAGEGSKNIQYF.

This chain uses TRBV7-9 with TRBJ1-5; D perhaps matches TRBD1 (6 bases). V dropped 1 base and J dropped 5 bases, with 9 bases sitting between them. CDR1 SEHNR and CDR2 FQNEAQ come from the germline V gene (reference sequence). There are 14 residues in the CDR3. The CDR3 reads CASSLGGLDQPQHF. In DNA, the CDR3 is TGTGCCAGCAGCTTAGGGGGGCTTGATCAGCCCCAGCATTTT. The full variable domain, in which reference TRBV7-9 and TRBJ1-5 provide the parts outside the CDR3, is DTGVSQNPRHKITKRGQNVTFRCDPISEHNRLYWYRQTLGQGPEFLTYFQNEAQLEKSRLLSDRFSAERPKGSFSTLEIQRTEQGDSAMYLCASSLGGLDQPQHFGDGTRLSIL.

This chain connects TRBV6-5 to TRBJ2-1, with TRBD2 identical over 8 bases. Germline V CDR1 and CDR2: MNHEY, SVGAGI. The junction had 11 bases not matched to a gene; V was cut back by 7 bases and J by 6 bases. The length of the CDR3 is 15 residues. CDR3 nucleotides: TGTGCCAGCACTTCGGGGGGGCTAGCGGGCAATGAGCAGTTCTTC. It specifies CASTSGGLAGNEQFF.

The genes are TRBV7-3 and TRBJ2-2, with D perhaps matching TRBD1 (6 bases). CDR3 length: 15 amino acids. CDR1 is SGHTA and CDR2 is FQGTGA in the germline V gene. V lost 0 bases and J 6 bases, leaving 11 bases between the germline ends. The CDR3 coding sequence is TGTGCCAGCAGCTTAACGGACAGTTGGTCCGGGGAGCTGTTTTTT. Translation gives CASSLTDSWSGELFF.

The V call is TRBV4-1, the J call TRBJ1-1; 7 positions agree with TRBD1. In germline, CDR1 is MGHRA, CDR2 YSYEKL. Germline trimming cut 4 bases from V and 2 bases from J; bases unmatched to any gene: 13. This CDR3 has 17 amino acids. The CDR3 is CASSLEPTGLPNTEAFF. CDR3 DNA: TGCGCCAGCAGCCTAGAACCGACAGGGCTCCCCAACACTGAAGCTTTCTTT.